Below are 22 T cell receptor beta chains sequenced from a single sample in a study of T cell responses to AZD1222 COVID-19 vaccine. Data came from immunoSEQ multiplex PCR; TCRdb stores just in-frame clones and leaves some out. Of 80,000 to 95,000 clones listed, approximately 90% were seen once; the top ten hold around 6%. Sequences were derived from peripheral blood, sampled on day 0 of AZD1222 vaccination. These receptor sequences come from an adult in good health.

In DNA, the CDR3 is TGTGCCAGCAGCCCTCCATACAGGTCCTCGACAGATACGCAGTATTTT. Amino acids: CASSPPYRSSTDTQYF. The chain couples TRBV4-2 to TRBJ2-3; a weak D match, TRBD1 (5 bases). Between the trimmed V and J ends, which lost 4 bases and 3 bases, there was a span of 17 bases. From germline, CDR1 is LGHNA and CDR2 YNFKEQ. This CDR3 region has 16 residues.

The V gene is TRBV28, the J gene TRBJ1-5, with 7 nucleotides matching TRBD1. The CDR3 runs to 13 residues. The V segment lost 6 bases and the J segment 7 bases; nucleotides outside the gene matches: 6. Germline V gives CDR1 MDHEN, CDR2 SYDVKM. The CDR3 DNA reads as TGTGCCAGCAGGTTCGGGACAGTCCAGCCCCAGCATTTT. Its translation is CASRFGTVQPQHF.

The chain joins TRBV5-1 to TRBJ2-1; 10 positions agree with TRBD1. This CDR3 region has 15 residues. The junction had 7 bases not matched to a gene; V was cut back by 4 bases and J by 6 bases. In germline, CDR1 is SGHRS, CDR2 YFSETQ. The CDR3 is CASSVSDRGLNEQFF. DNA for the CDR3: TGCGCCAGCAGCGTCTCTGACAGGGGGCTCAATGAGCAGTTCTTC.

The chain links TRBV4-3 to TRBJ2-7; 8 bases match TRBD1. The germline V gene has CDR1 LGHNA and CDR2 YSLEER. J was trimmed by 4 bases and V by 3 bases; bases with no gene match: 8. The CDR3 runs to 15 residues. The CDR3 DNA follows: TGCGCCAGCAGCCACGCTACAGGGGGTTTTTACGAGCAGTACTTC. This sequence encodes CASSHATGGFYEQYF.

The rearrangement uses TRBV4-2 and TRBJ1-4, with D unresolved. V was pared by 1 base and J by 5 bases, with 14 bases between. This CDR3 contains 16 residues. Per the germline V gene, CDR1 is LGHNA and CDR2 is YNFKEQ. CDR3: CASSQGVEGYNEKLFF. DNA of the CDR3: TGTGCCAGCAGCCAAGGGGTCGAAGGATACAATGAAAAACTGTTTTTT.

J is TRBJ1-1 and V is TRBV4-1; D is uncertain. The CDR3 is 14 residues long. Per the germline V gene, CDR1 is MGHRA and CDR2 is YSYEKL. V gave up 5 bases and J gave up 5 bases, with 15 bases separating them. The chain's CDR3 is CASSKGSTRTEAFF. CDR3 nucleotide sequence: TGCGCCAGCAGCAAGGGAAGTACGCGGACTGAAGCTTTCTTT.

The rearrangement links TRBV5-1 to TRBJ2-2; D might be TRBD1 (5 bases). Germline CDR1 SGHRS, CDR2 YFSETQ. The CDR3 has 15 residues. V gave up 1 base and J gave up 0 bases, with 7 bases separating them. CDR3 region: CASSLTGANTGELFF. The CDR3 DNA sequence: TGCGCCAGCAGCTTGACAGGAGCGAACACCGGGGAGCTGTTTTTT. The variable domain in full, with the rest retrieved from reference TRBV5-1 and TRBJ2-2, is KAGVTQTPRYLIKTRGQQVTLSCSPISGHRSVSWYQQTPGQGLQFLFEYFSETQRNKGNFPGRFSGRQFSNSRSEMNVSTLELGDSALYLCASSLTGANTGELFFGEGSRLTVL.

V and J are TRBV25-1 and TRBJ1-1; 10 bases are a match to TRBD1. The CDR3 contains 15 residues. Germline V gene sequence: CDR1 MGHDK, CDR2 SYGVNS. V trimming: 7 bases; J trimming: 4 bases; junction bases outside the gene matches: 9. CDR3 nucleotide sequence: TGTGCCAGCATTAGGACAGGGGGACGAATCACTGAAGCTTTCTTT. It encodes CASIRTGGRITEAFF.

The V call is TRBV28, the J call TRBJ1-2; 9 nucleotides agree with TRBD1. V lost 5 bases, J lost 2 bases, and 3 bases stayed unmatched. Germline V gives CDR1 MDHEN, CDR2 SYDVKM. The CDR3 contains 14 residues. In DNA, the CDR3 is TGTGCCAGCAGTCCCGGGACAGGGAACTATGGCTACACCTTC. Amino acids: CASSPGTGNYGYTF.

V usage is TRBV10-3 and J usage is TRBJ1-4; D not resolved. Germline V gene sequence: CDR1 ENHRY, CDR2 SYGVKD. The CDR3 totals 11 residues. The ends were cut back, 4 bases at V and 7 bases at J, with 4 bases in the middle. This CDR3 reads CAISGGEKLFF. The CDR3 coding sequence is TGTGCCATCAGTGGGGGTGAAAAACTGTTTTTT.

The chain links TRBV2 to TRBJ2-1; TRBD1 matches 8 bases. The CDR3 sequence is 15 residues long. CDR1 is SNHLY and CDR2 is FYNNEI in the germline V gene. Trimming at V came to 5 bases and at J to 2 bases, leaving 5 bases not matched to a gene. The CDR3 is CASSLTGVPYNEQFF. The CDR3 DNA reads as TGTGCCAGCAGTTTGACAGGGGTCCCCTACAATGAGCAGTTCTTC.

V gene TRBV5-4 combines with J gene TRBJ2-1; a possible D gene is TRBD2 (5 bases). Trimming removed 4 bases from V and 7 bases from J, with 12 bases in between. CDR3 length equals 13 residues. Germline CDR1 reads SGHNT; CDR2 reads YYREEE (reference sequence). The chain's CDR3 is CASSRGPGNEQFF. The DNA of the CDR3 is TGTGCCAGCAGCCGAGGACCGGGGAATGAGCAGTTCTTC.

The chain recombines TRBV11-2 with TRBJ2-1; D ambiguous. Germline V lookup: CDR1 SGHAT, CDR2 FQNNGV. The V end lost 1 base, the J end lost 9 bases, and 13 bases lay between the germline ends. This CDR3 is 14 amino acids long. CDR3 DNA: TGTGCCAGCAGCTTAGTTGGCAACACGGGTGAGCAGTTCTTC. Translating gives CASSLVGNTGEQFF.

The sample holds one count of this clone. The V and J genes are TRBV12-3 or TRBV12-4 and TRBJ1-6; no clear D. The CDR3 is 13 amino acids. V was cut by 2 bases and J by 10 bases, with 9 bases left in between. DNA for the CDR3: TGTGCCAGCAGTTTAACTTTGGAGTCACCCCTCCACTTT. Translation gives CASSLTLESPLHF.

V and J are TRBV9 and TRBJ2-2; D ambiguous. CDR1 is SGDLS, CDR2 YYNGEE, per germline. The V gene lost 4 bases and the J gene lost 1 base, with 8 bases spanning the gap. This CDR3 spans 14 amino acids. CDR3 in DNA: TGTGCCAGCAGCACGTTTCAGAACACCGGGGAGCTGTTTTTT. Protein product: CASSTFQNTGELFF.

CDR3 amino acids: CASSQGPGANVLTF. CDR3 DNA: TGTGCCAGCAGTCAGGGGCCGGGGGCCAACGTCCTGACTTTC. The genes are TRBV28 and TRBJ2-6, with D possibly being TRBD1 (6 bases). In germline, CDR1 is MDHEN, CDR2 SYDVKM. This CDR3 is 14 amino acids long. Trimming cost V 5 bases and J 4 bases, with 9 bases left between them.

The gene calls are TRBV19 and TRBJ1-6; 9 bases map to TRBD1. Germline CDR1 is LNHDA and CDR2 is SQIVND (reference sequence). The V gene end was trimmed by 5 bases and the J gene end by 0 bases; junction bases not matched to a gene: 8. The CDR3 runs to 18 residues. This CDR3 is CASSLKTGGSSYNSPLHF. In nucleotides, the CDR3 is TGTGCCAGTAGTCTTAAGACAGGGGGTAGCTCCTATAATTCACCCCTCCACTTT.

This clone was detected a few times. This chain's CDR3 is CASSLDQNIAPYEQYF. The DNA of the CDR3 is TGTGCCAGCAGCTTAGATCAGAACATCGCCCCCTACGAGCAGTACTTC. The gene calls are TRBV11-3 and TRBJ2-7, with unresolved D. Germline CDR1 is SGHNT and CDR2 is YENEEA. The ends were cut back, 0 bases at V and 2 bases at J, with 14 bases in the middle. CDR3 length: 16 residues.

This clone was seen more than once but under ten times. The rearrangement links TRBV19 to TRBJ1-3; 9 nucleotides match TRBD1. The germline V gene encodes CDR1 LNHDA and CDR2 SQIVND (reference sequence). The CDR3 is made up of 16 amino acids. J was trimmed by 1 base and V by 3 bases; bases with no gene match: 4. The DNA of the CDR3 is TGTGCCAGTAGTATCGGGGGACAGGGATCTGGAAACACCATATATTTT. Protein sequence: CASSIGGQGSGNTIYF.

The chain uses TRBV5-1 and TRBJ2-1; TRBD2 aligns across 10 bases. Germline V CDR1 and CDR2: SGHRS, YFSETQ. The V and J ends lost 3 bases and 4 bases, in that order; junction bases with no gene match: 4. This CDR3 spans 15 amino acids. The DNA for the CDR3 is TGCGCCAGCAGCTATCCTAGCGGGGGATACAATGAGCAGTTCTTC. Protein: CASSYPSGGYNEQFF.

The chain couples TRBV5-1 to TRBJ1-5; no definite D call. The CDR3 has 15 residues. Germline CDR1 and CDR2: SGHRS and YFSETQ. The germline V and J ends were trimmed by 3 bases and 3 bases, with 13 bases remaining between them. CDR3 loop: CASSSDAGSNQPQHF. The CDR3 DNA sequence: TGCGCCAGCAGCTCTGACGCCGGCTCCAATCAGCCCCAGCATTTT.

This rearrangement joins TRBV6-5 to TRBJ1-5; D remains unclear. This CDR3 spans 15 amino acids. Trimming stripped 6 bases from V and 1 base from J, with 13 bases between. Germline-derived CDR1 and CDR2 are MNHEY and SVGAGI. The CDR3 nucleotides are TGTGCCAGCAGCCCCATGGGTGCGAGCAATCAGCCCCAGCATTTT. It codes for CASSPMGASNQPQHF.